The 16 T cell receptor beta chains presented below share a single source sample, sequenced in a study of blood T cell repertoires in COVID-19. Sequencing used immunoSEQ multiplex PCR; TCRdb keeps in-frame clones, though not all of them. There are nearly 350,000 clones in the sample; roughly 90% occur only once, and 7.3% lies in the top ten. The source material was peripheral blood. Receptor source: a woman in her seventies with COVID-19, enrolled during active disease.

This rearrangement joins TRBV14 to TRBJ1-5; tentative D call: TRBD1 (6 bases). Germline-derived CDR1 and CDR2 are SGHDN and FVKESK. The CDR3 spans 16 residues. Deletions cut 0 bases from V and 7 bases from J, with 16 bases between. This CDR3 is CASSQEIGQGRQPQHF. CDR3 nucleotide sequence: TGTGCCAGCAGCCAAGAGATCGGGCAGGGGAGACAGCCCCAGCATTTT.

This clone occurred a few times. V is TRBV27 and J is TRBJ1-1; no reliable D call. The V end lost 6 bases, the J end lost 1 base, and 6 bases lay between the germline ends. In germline, CDR1 is MNHEY, CDR2 SMNVEV (reference sequence). The CDR3 is made up of 12 amino acids. This chain's CDR3 is CASSGENTEAFF. The CDR3 DNA is TGTGCCAGCAGCGGGGAGAACACTGAAGCTTTCTTT.

This chain links TRBV5-1 with TRBJ1-2; TRBD1 might be the D (6 bases). CDR1 and CDR2 from the germline V gene are SGHRS and YFSETQ. The V and J ends lost 4 bases and 4 bases respectively, with 14 bases between them. The CDR3 runs 14 residues. CDR3 bases: TGCGCCAGCAGCATCACAGGGACATCCTATGGCTACACCTTC. Amino acid sequence: CASSITGTSYGYTF.

Remarks on this clone: At the DNA level, this CDR3 is encoded by other sequences in the same sample as well. The rearrangement links TRBV27 to TRBJ1-1, with 8 bases fitting TRBD1. With V trimmed by 6 bases and J by 5 bases, 5 bases remained unmatched. The CDR3 totals 13 residues. Germline CDR1 is MNHEY and CDR2 is SMNVEV (reference sequence). CDR3 loop: CASSPTGVTEAFF. DNA of the CDR3: TGTGCCAGCAGCCCGACAGGGGTAACTGAAGCTTTCTTT.

The chain links TRBV7-2 to TRBJ2-1; no firm D call. Germline V lookup: CDR1 SGHTA, CDR2 FQGNSA. The CDR3 has 18 residues. Between the trimmed V and J ends, which lost 1 base and 0 bases, there was a span of 16 bases. The CDR3 sequence is CASSLELVVISSYNEQFF. The CDR3 nucleotides read TGTGCCAGCAGCTTAGAATTGGTGGTAATTAGCTCCTACAATGAGCAGTTCTTC.

This chain links TRBV7-9 with TRBJ2-7; D remains ambiguous. The germline V and J ends were trimmed by 5 bases and 2 bases, with 13 bases remaining between them. The CDR3 has 14 residues. The V gene's germline CDR1 is SEHNR and CDR2 FQNEAQ (reference sequence). CDR3 sequence reads: CASSPPISPYEQYF. The CDR3 DNA reads TGTGCCAGCAGCCCCCCTATCTCTCCCTACGAGCAGTACTTC.

CDR3 DNA: TGCGCCAGTATGACTAGCGGGGGGTACGAGCAGTACTTC. It translates to CASMTSGGYEQYF. This chain links TRBV4-1 with TRBJ2-7; 13 nucleotides match TRBD2. Per germline, CDR1 MGHRA and CDR2 YSYEKL. V shed 9 bases, J shed 4 bases, and the junction held 3 bases outside the gene matches. This CDR3 has 13 residues.

The rearrangement uses TRBV5-1 and TRBJ1-1; tentative D call: TRBD1 (5 bases). From germline, CDR1 is SGHRS and CDR2 YFSETQ. Trimming left V 3 bases short and J 1 base short, with 7 bases between. CDR3 length: 13 amino acids. In nucleotides, the CDR3 is TGCGCCAGCAGCTCGACAGAGAACACTGAAGCTTTCTTT. It yields the protein CASSSTENTEAFF.

The J gene is TRBJ2-2, the V gene TRBV5-1; D is unresolved. The length of the CDR3 is 15 residues. The V end was cut by 0 bases, the J end by 5 bases, with 11 bases between. The germline gives CDR1 SGHRS, CDR2 YFSETQ. The CDR3 DNA reads as TGCGCCAGCAGCTTGGTCCAACGGAGTACCGGGGAGCTGTTTTTT. This gives the protein CASSLVQRSTGELFF.

The V call is TRBV12-5, the J call TRBJ1-1; D may be TRBD1 (5 bases). The CDR3 sequence is 13 residues long. Per the germline V gene, CDR1 is LGHNT and CDR2 is FRNRAP. Trimming shortened V by 4 bases and J by 3 bases, and 9 bases separated the two germline ends. Written as DNA, the CDR3 is TGTGCTAGTGGTTCGGGGGGTTACACTGAAGCTTTCTTT. It yields the protein CASGSGGYTEAFF.

V gene TRBV19 combines with J gene TRBJ2-3, with D unclear. Germline CDR1 and CDR2: LNHDA and SQIVND (reference sequence). The germline V and J ends were trimmed by 2 bases and 3 bases, with 9 bases remaining between them. The CDR3 runs to 14 residues. The CDR3 here is CASSIQTGTDTQYF. CDR3 in DNA: TGTGCCAGTAGTATACAGACTGGTACAGATACGCAGTATTTT.

The genes are TRBV11-2 and TRBJ2-5, with a tentative D call TRBD2 (6 bases). The length of the CDR3 is 15 residues. Germline V CDR1 and CDR2: SGHAT, FQNNGV. The germline V and J ends were trimmed by 2 bases and 2 bases, with 12 bases remaining between them. The CDR3 reads CASSLHPGLQETQYF. The CDR3 DNA reads as TGTGCCAGCAGCTTACATCCGGGACTTCAAGAGACCCAGTACTTC.

This chain connects TRBV3-1 (or the pseudogene TRBV3-2) to TRBJ1-4; the match to TRBD1 covers 8 bases. The CDR3 loop spans 15 amino acids. Per germline, CDR1 LGHDT and CDR2 YNNKEL (reference sequence). With V trimmed by 3 bases and J by 2 bases, 2 bases remained unmatched. CDR3 region: CASSHQGATNEKLFF. The CDR3, as DNA: TGTGCCAGCAGCCATCAGGGGGCTACTAATGAAAAACTGTTTTTT.

The chain is built from TRBV5-4 and TRBJ1-1; TRBD1 matches 8 bases. The length of the CDR3 is 15 residues. Per the germline V gene, CDR1 is SGHNT and CDR2 is YYREEE (reference sequence). Trimming at V came to 3 bases and at J to 4 bases, leaving 8 bases not matched to a gene. Written as DNA, the CDR3 is TGTGCCAGCAGCTCTGGACAGGGTGAGGGCACTGAAGCTTTCTTT. Protein product: CASSSGQGEGTEAFF.

The chain carries TRBV24-1 and TRBJ2-1; D remains unclear. Trimming shortened V by 2 bases and J by 10 bases, and 8 bases separated the two germline ends. The CDR3 extends over 12 amino acids. Germline loops: CDR1 KGHDR, CDR2 SFDVKD. The CDR3 nucleotides are TGTGCCACCAGTGATTCGATCAGGGAGCAGTTCTTC. Protein: CATSDSIREQFF.

The V and J genes are TRBV5-1 and TRBJ2-3; the match to TRBD2 covers 15 bases. The CDR3 length is 18 residues. Trimming at V came to 3 bases and at J to 2 bases, leaving 7 bases not matched to a gene. Per the germline V gene, CDR1 is SGHRS and CDR2 is YFSETQ. The CDR3 loop is CASSSEGLAGGYTDTQYF. In DNA, the CDR3 is TGCGCCAGCAGCTCTGAGGGACTAGCGGGGGGATACACAGATACGCAGTATTTT.